The 31 T cell receptor beta chains reported below all come from one sample, sequenced in a study of T cell responses to AZD1222 COVID-19 vaccine. The protocol was immunoSEQ multiplex PCR, while the TCRdb copy is restricted to in-frame clones and leaves out a portion. The data contain more than 95,000 clones, around nine tenths of them singletons. The specimen was peripheral blood, collected on day 0 of AZD1222 vaccination. The receptors here all came from an adult in good health.

The chain carries TRBV5-1 and TRBJ2-1, with 10 nucleotides matching TRBD2. This CDR3 has 13 amino acids. Germline lookup yields CDR1 SGHRS and CDR2 YFSETQ. Losses at the gene ends were 4 bases for V and 7 bases for J; bases not matched to a gene: 2. Here the CDR3 DNA reads TGCGCCAGCAGCGTGGGACTAGCGAATGAGCAGTTCTTC. It specifies CASSVGLANEQFF.

The rearrangement links TRBV5-1 to TRBJ2-7; 8 bases line up with TRBD2. CDR3 length: 14 amino acids. Germline V gene data show CDR1 as SGHRS and CDR2 as YFSETQ. The V gene end was trimmed by 1 base and the J gene end by 7 bases; junction bases not matched to a gene: 7. CDR3 amino acids: CASSLSSGSREQYF. The CDR3 DNA sequence: TGCGCCAGCAGCTTGTCCAGCGGGAGTAGAGAGCAGTACTTC.

This chain connects TRBV11-2 to TRBJ2-7, with 9 bases that match TRBD2. Per germline, CDR1 SGHAT and CDR2 FQNNGV. The CDR3 is 16 residues long. Trimming at V came to 5 bases and at J to 6 bases, leaving 14 bases not matched to a gene. The CDR3 spells CASSVRLAGVLGEQYF. DNA of the CDR3: TGTGCCAGCAGCGTGAGATTAGCGGGAGTCCTGGGCGAGCAGTACTTC.

V usage is TRBV29-1 and J usage is TRBJ1-1; D is perhaps TRBD1 (5 bases). Germline CDR1 is SQVTM and CDR2 is ANQGSEA. This CDR3 contains 14 residues. Trimming stripped 5 bases from V and 2 bases from J, with 15 bases between. CDR3 sequence (DNA): TGCAGCGTTAGGGACCGCGGGTTTAACACTGAAGCTTTCTTT. As protein: CSVRDRGFNTEAFF.

This chain joins TRBV7-3 and TRBJ2-5, with D perhaps TRBD2 (6 bases). V shed 5 bases and J shed 4 bases, with 17 bases lying between them. CDR3 length equals 15 residues. Germline V CDR1 and CDR2: SGHTA, FQGTGA. CDR3 sequence reads: CASSRGGGTGETQYF. The CDR3, as DNA: TGTGCCAGCAGCCGCGGCGGCGGGACGGGAGAGACCCAGTACTTC.

The V call is TRBV6-5, the J call TRBJ1-2, with 11 nucleotides matching TRBD1. This CDR3 is built from 15 residues. In germline, CDR1 is MNHEY, CDR2 SVGAGI. Trimming removed 2 bases from V and 3 bases from J; junction bases left unmatched: 2. The CDR3 reads CASSYVGQGDYGYTF. Written as DNA, the CDR3 is TGTGCCAGCAGTTACGTGGGACAGGGGGACTATGGCTACACCTTC.

The chain is built from TRBV19 and TRBJ2-1, with 8 nucleotides matching TRBD2. CDR1 and CDR2 from the germline V gene are LNHDA and SQIVND (reference sequence). The CDR3 is 16 residues long. The junction had 17 bases not matched to a gene; V was cut back by 7 bases and J by 9 bases. The DNA for the CDR3 is TGTGCCAGTACCGATAGGGGGGGTGAGCGGGAGCGTGAGCAGTTCTTC. Translating gives CASTDRGGEREREQFF.

This clone was picked up one time. This chain uses TRBV28 with TRBJ1-2; D possibly corresponds to TRBD1 (5 bases). The CDR3 extends over 13 amino acids. Germline V CDR1 and CDR2: MDHEN, SYDVKM. Trimming pared 2 bases from V and 9 bases from J, leaving 13 bases between. CDR3 nucleotides: TGTGCCAGCAGTTTAATGGCGGAGGGACGCTACACCTTC. Amino acid sequence: CASSLMAEGRYTF.

The chain uses TRBV29-1 and TRBJ1-2; D is ambiguous. Germline assignment: CDR1 SQVTM and CDR2 ANQGSEA. The CDR3 has 13 residues. Trimming left V 3 bases short and J 6 bases short, with 14 bases between. The CDR3 sequence is CSVDVGGEDGYTF. Here the CDR3 DNA reads TGCAGCGTTGACGTGGGAGGAGAAGATGGCTACACCTTC. Supplemented by reference TRBV29-1 and TRBJ1-2, the full variable domain reads SAVISQKPSRDICQRGTSLTIQCQVDSQVTMMFWYRQQPGQSLTLIATANQGSEATYESGFVIDKFPISRPNLTFSTLTVSNMSPEDSSIYLCSVDVGGEDGYTFGSGTRLTVV.

The chain employs TRBV7-8 and TRBJ2-7; 8 positions match TRBD1. V lost 0 bases and J lost 3; bases outside the gene matches: 4. CDR1 and CDR2 from the germline V gene are SGHVS and FQNEAQ. This CDR3 region has 15 residues. CDR3 amino acids: CASSLAFTGGYEQYF. CDR3 bases: TGTGCCAGCAGCTTAGCTTTCACAGGGGGCTACGAGCAGTACTTC.

The gene calls are TRBV2 and TRBJ2-7; the match to TRBD2 covers 7 bases. The CDR3 is made up of 13 amino acids. The V and J ends lost 8 bases and 3 bases, in that order; junction bases with no gene match: 7. Germline loops: CDR1 SNHLY, CDR2 FYNNEI. The CDR3 DNA reads TGTGCCAGCGAAGGGGCTAGCGGCTACGAGCAGTACTTC. The encoded protein is CASEGASGYEQYF. The entire variable domain, with the rest obtained from reference TRBV2 and TRBJ2-7, is as follows: EPEVTQTPSHQVTQMGQEVILRCVPISNHLYFYWYRQILGQKVEFLVSFYNNEISEKSEIFDDQFSVERPDGSNFTLKIRSTKLEDSAMYFCASEGASGYEQYFGPGTRLTVT.

The V call is TRBV14, the J call TRBJ1-2, with D possibly being TRBD1 (5 bases). Germline V gene sequence: CDR1 SGHDN, CDR2 FVKESK. The CDR3 runs to 16 residues. Trimming removed 0 bases at V and 5 bases at J, with 16 bases between. Here the CDR3 reads CASSQDHSGRLYGYTF. The DNA for the CDR3 is TGTGCCAGCAGCCAAGATCACTCGGGACGGCTATATGGCTACACCTTC. Together with reference TRBV14 and TRBJ1-2, the CDR3 gives the full variable domain: EAGVTQFPSHSVIEKGQTVTLRCDPISGHDNLYWYRRVMGKEIKFLLHFVKESKQDESGMPNNRFLAERTGGTYSTLKVQPAELEDSGVYFCASSQDHSGRLYGYTFGSGTRLTVV.

The chain carries TRBV5-4 and TRBJ2-7; 13 bases fit TRBD2. Germline V gene sequence: CDR1 SGHNT, CDR2 YYREEE (reference sequence). V lost 4 bases to trimming and J lost 3 bases; unmatched junction nucleotides: 4. The CDR3 is 15 amino acids. CDR3 loop: CASSPRTSGSYEQYF. As DNA, the CDR3 is TGTGCCAGCAGCCCCCGGACTAGCGGGAGCTACGAGCAGTACTTC.

The V gene is TRBV24-1, the J gene TRBJ2-1, with no clear D. CDR1 is KGHDR, CDR2 SFDVKD, per germline. Trimming removed 5 bases from V and 2 bases from J, with 15 bases in between. The CDR3 spans 16 residues. The CDR3 sequence is CATSARPGEAYNEQFF. The CDR3 region has the DNA TGTGCCACCAGTGCTCGACCGGGCGAGGCCTACAATGAGCAGTTCTTC.

The V gene is TRBV11-3, the J gene TRBJ2-3; 7 bases fit TRBD2. The germline gives CDR1 SGHNT, CDR2 YENEEA. The CDR3 runs 16 residues. V dropped 1 base and J dropped 5; count of bases not matched to a gene: 9. For the CDR3, the DNA is TGTGCCAGCAGCTTAGGATCGCGGGAGAGGGAAGATACGCAGTATTTT. It encodes CASSLGSREREDTQYF. Full variable domain (remainder filled in from reference TRBV11-3 and TRBJ2-3): EAGVVQSPRYKIIEKKQPVAFWCNPISGHNTLYWYLQNLGQGPELLIRYENEEAVDDSQLPKDRFSAERLKGVDSTLKIQPAELGDSAVYLCASSLGSREREDTQYFGPGTRLTVL.

V and J are TRBV28 and TRBJ1-3; D is unclear. Deletions cut 4 bases from V and 0 bases from J, with 10 bases between. The CDR3 contains 15 residues. The germline V gene has CDR1 MDHEN and CDR2 SYDVKM. The CDR3 DNA is TGTGCCAGCAGTTCTCTTGCTAGCTCTGGAAACACCATATATTTT. Encoded protein: CASSSLASSGNTIYF.

The rearrangement links TRBV10-2 to TRBJ2-1; 13 bases map to TRBD2. The CDR3 is made up of 17 amino acids. With V trimmed by 4 bases and J by 3 bases, 6 bases remained unmatched. Germline CDR1 and CDR2: WSHSY and SAAADI. The CDR3 coding sequence is TGCGCCAGCAGTGGGACTAGCGGGAGAACAGACTACAATGAGCAGTTCTTC. Its translation is CASSGTSGRTDYNEQFF.

The rearrangement uses TRBV10-3 and TRBJ1-6; D gene ambiguous. V lost 1 base, J lost 7 bases, and 8 bases lay in between. The germline V gene encodes CDR1 ENHRY and CDR2 SYGVKD. The CDR3 extends over 14 amino acids. This CDR3 reads CAISELEANSPLHF. CDR3 coding DNA: TGTGCCATCAGTGAGTTGGAGGCGAATTCACCCCTCCACTTT.

This chain joins TRBV2 and TRBJ2-5; 10 bases are a match to TRBD2. V lost 0 bases, J lost 5 bases, and 9 bases stayed unmatched. The CDR3 extends over 17 amino acids. The germline V gene encodes CDR1 SNHLY and CDR2 FYNNEI. CDR3 in DNA: TGTGCCAGCAGTGAAGCGGTAGCGGGAGGCCCCCGGGAGACCCAGTACTTC. The encoded protein is CASSEAVAGGPRETQYF.

This chain joins TRBV9 and TRBJ1-5; the D gene is possibly TRBD1 (5 bases). From germline, CDR1 is SGDLS and CDR2 YYNGEE. The germline V and J ends were trimmed by 5 bases and 9 bases, with 18 bases remaining between them. The CDR3 has 14 amino acids. As DNA, the CDR3 is TGTGCCAGCAGTCTCCGACAGACCAACGGGCCCCAGCATTTT. Translating gives CASSLRQTNGPQHF.

Concerning this clone itself: This same CDR3 is encoded by further DNA sequences in the sample. The CDR3 here is CASSLRLAGGNEQFF. The CDR3 coding sequence is TGCGCCAGCAGCTTAAGGCTAGCGGGGGGCAATGAGCAGTTCTTC. This sequence joins TRBV5-1 and TRBJ2-1; 11 bases match TRBD2. J lost 6 bases, V lost 2 bases, and 4 bases had no gene match. Germline V CDR1 and CDR2: SGHRS, YFSETQ. The length of the CDR3 is 15 residues.

The V and J genes are TRBV5-1 and TRBJ2-7; D not certain. Germline V gene lookup returns CDR1 SGHRS and CDR2 YFSETQ. The CDR3 sequence is 15 residues long. Trimming removed 4 bases from V and 4 bases from J, with 18 bases in between. This chain's CDR3 is CASSPTPIRGYEQYF. The CDR3 coding sequence is TGCGCCAGCAGCCCCACTCCCATCCGAGGATACGAGCAGTACTTC.

V usage is TRBV6-1 and J usage is TRBJ1-5, with D unresolved. The CDR3 runs to 13 residues. Trimming pared 3 bases from V and 3 bases from J, leaving 6 bases between. Germline V CDR1 and CDR2: MNHNS, SASEGT. CDR3: CASSESFNQPQHF. Written as DNA, the CDR3 is TGTGCCAGCAGTGAGAGTTTCAATCAGCCCCAGCATTTT.

V gene TRBV5-1 combines with J gene TRBJ2-5; the D is unclear. The CDR3 extends over 14 amino acids. Germline values: CDR1 SGHRS, CDR2 YFSETQ. The V end was cut by 2 bases, the J end by 2 bases, with 10 bases between. The CDR3 loop reads CASSLGRQQETQYF. The DNA for the CDR3 is TGCGCCAGCAGCTTAGGACGGCAACAAGAGACCCAGTACTTC.

In its sample, this clone was seen once. The rearrangement joins TRBV28 to TRBJ1-1; possibly TRBD1 for D (5 bases). Germline CDR1 and CDR2: MDHEN and SYDVKM. The V end lost 7 bases, the J end lost 4 bases, and 25 bases lay between the germline ends. The CDR3 totals 17 residues. The CDR3 reads CASTYTGGGWMSTEAFF. The CDR3 DNA follows: TGTGCCAGCACGTATACCGGGGGGGGATGGATGAGCACTGAAGCTTTCTTT.

This clone was found once. The chain carries TRBV10-2 and TRBJ2-7; D is ambiguous. Germline V gene sequence: CDR1 WSHSY, CDR2 SAAADI. Trimming took 2 bases from V and 0 from J, leaving 14 bases between them. This CDR3 has 16 amino acids. CDR3 DNA sequence: TGCGCCAGCAGTGAGAGGTGGGCGGATCTCTCCTACGAGCAGTACTTC. Protein sequence: CASSERWADLSYEQYF.

The rearrangement uses TRBV19 and TRBJ1-5, with D possibly matching TRBD1 (6 bases). Germline V gene lookup returns CDR1 LNHDA and CDR2 SQIVND (reference sequence). Trimming removed 7 bases at V and 2 bases at J, with 9 bases between. The CDR3 runs 13 residues. For the CDR3, the DNA is TGTGCCAGTAACTACAGGGGCAATCAGCCCCAGCATTTT. Residues: CASNYRGNQPQHF.

This clone showed up just once. V gene TRBV19 combines with J gene TRBJ2-3; 9 nucleotides align to TRBD2. Per germline, CDR1 LNHDA and CDR2 SQIVND (reference sequence). V trimming: 7 bases; J trimming: 2 bases; junction bases outside the gene matches: 19. The CDR3 runs to 19 residues. CDR3 bases: TGTGCCAGTACGAATCGGGGTAGCGGGAGTAGACGACACACAGATACGCAGTATTTT. The encoded protein is CASTNRGSGSRRHTDTQYF.

The chain is built from TRBV28 and TRBJ2-1; TRBD2 is a possible D gene (6 bases). The ends were cut back, 3 bases at V and 5 bases at J, with 14 bases in the middle. Looked up from germline, CDR1 is MDHEN and CDR2 is SYDVKM. The CDR3 contains 15 residues. CDR3 amino acids: CASSFIADPNNEQFF. The CDR3, as DNA: TGTGCCAGCAGTTTTATAGCGGACCCAAACAATGAGCAGTTCTTC. Using reference TRBV28 and TRBJ2-1 for the parts outside the CDR3, the full variable domain is DVKVTQSSRYLVKRTGEKVFLECVQDMDHENMFWYRQDPGLGLRLIYFSYDVKMKEKGDIPEGYSVSREKKERFSLILESASTNQTSMYLCASSFIADPNNEQFFGPGTRLTVL.

This clone was counted a single time. An end of the junction differs from the germline gene, which may be a read error. This chain joins TRBV28 and TRBJ2-1, with 13 bases aligning to TRBD2. The CDR3 covers 17 residues. Looked up from germline, CDR1 is MDHEN and CDR2 is SYDVKM. The CDR3 DNA is TGTGCCAGCAGAACATTACCGGGACTAGCGGGGAACAATGGGCAGTTCTTC. Protein: CASRTLPGLAGNNGQFF. The variable domain in full, with the rest retrieved from reference TRBV28 and TRBJ2-1, is DVKVTQSSRYLVKRTGEKVFLECVQDMDHENMFWYRQDPGLGLRLIYFSYDVKMKEKGDIPEGYSVSREKKERFSLILESASTNQTSMYLCASRTLPGLAGNNGQFFGPGTRLTVL.

J is TRBJ1-2 and V is TRBV5-1; 8 nucleotides line up with TRBD1. CDR3 length: 16 residues. V shed 0 bases and J 2 bases; nucleotides not matched to a gene: 6. Germline CDR1 reads SGHRS; CDR2 reads YFSETQ. As DNA, the CDR3 is TGCGCCAGCAGCTTGGTCCCCAGGGGGCGAAACTATGGCTACACCTTC. Translated: CASSLVPRGRNYGYTF.